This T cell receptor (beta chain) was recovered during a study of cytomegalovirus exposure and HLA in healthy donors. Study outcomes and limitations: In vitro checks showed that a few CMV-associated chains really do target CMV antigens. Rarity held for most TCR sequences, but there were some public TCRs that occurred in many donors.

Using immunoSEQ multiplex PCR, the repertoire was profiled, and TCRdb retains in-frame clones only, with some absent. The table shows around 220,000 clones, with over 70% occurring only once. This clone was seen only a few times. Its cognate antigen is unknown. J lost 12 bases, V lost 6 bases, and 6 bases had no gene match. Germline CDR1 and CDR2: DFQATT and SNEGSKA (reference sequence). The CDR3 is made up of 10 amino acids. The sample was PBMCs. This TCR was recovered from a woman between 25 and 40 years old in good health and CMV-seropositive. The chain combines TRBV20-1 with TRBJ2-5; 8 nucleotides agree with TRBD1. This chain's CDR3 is CSAGPGQEYF. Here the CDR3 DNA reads TGCAGTGCAGGCCCGGGACAGGAGTACTTC.